This T cell receptor beta chain was identified in a study of shared clonotypes between healthy human individuals. Whole-study findings and limits: Between several donors, naive CD4 clonotypes were shared at a level of about 5%.

In the naive CD8 group, cells lacked CD45RO and were positively selected for CCR7, so terminally differentiated effector memory CD45RA+ cells were left out. Profiling relied on immunoSEQ multiplex PCR, and the TCRdb table lists in-frame clones only, not all of them. The sample shows 800,000 to 950,000 clones, 95% to 97% of them seen only once. A note on this clone: Its target is unknown.

CDR1 and CDR2 from the germline V gene are MGHDK and SYGVNS. The V end was cut by 1 base, the J end by 1 base, with 10 bases between. The CDR3 totals 15 residues. This TCR was recovered from a man aged 25-45 years in good health. The sample was naive CD8+ T cells sorted from blood. The rearrangement joins TRBV25-1 to TRBJ1-1; D perhaps matches TRBD1 (6 bases). Written as DNA, the CDR3 is TGTGCCAGCAGTGAATCCGGGACAAAGAACACTGAAGCTTTCTTT. Its translation is CASSESGTKNTEAFF.